The T cell receptor beta chain under discussion was sequenced for a study of T cells in localized non-small cell lung cancer. CDR3 length: 13 amino acids. V dropped 3 bases and J dropped 6 bases, with 11 bases sitting between them. Germline V gene lookup returns CDR1 MDHEN and CDR2 SYDVKM. Clones were read by immunoSEQ multiplex PCR, and TCRdb kept only the in-frame ones, dropping some. Found here are roughly 38,000 clones, approximately 90% of them singletons; the top ten hold 5% to 6%. Sequenced here: peripheral blood mononuclear cells, sampled before any cancer treatment. This TCR was recovered from a male donor older than 55 with stage II lung adenocarcinoma. The chain combines TRBV28 with TRBJ1-1; D unclear. CDR3 residues: CASSFNKLAEAFF. DNA for the CDR3: TGTGCCAGCAGTTTCAACAAATTGGCTGAAGCTTTCTTT.